Listed here are 15 T cell receptor beta chains from one sample, sequenced in a study of cytomegalovirus exposure and HLA in healthy donors. Amplification used 60 Vbeta primers and 13 Jbeta primers. Assay used: immunoSEQ multiplex PCR; TCRdb lists only in-frame clones, some missing. The sample shows over 150,000 clones, more than 60% of them seen only once. Material for sequencing was PBMCs. The receptors were gathered from a middle-aged woman in good health and CMV-seronegative.

The V and J genes are TRBV7-8 and TRBJ2-5; TRBD1 is a possible D gene (6 bases). CDR1 SGHVS and CDR2 FQNEAQ come from the germline V gene. V lost 4 bases and J lost 5, with 20 bases in between. The CDR3 consists of 16 residues. The CDR3: CASSYSSGVVGETQYF. The CDR3 nucleotides are TGTGCCAGCAGCTACAGCTCAGGGGTAGTCGGGGAGACCCAGTACTTC.

V usage is TRBV12-5 and J usage is TRBJ2-7; 11 nucleotides match TRBD1. Looked up from germline, CDR1 is LGHNT and CDR2 is FRNRAP. With V trimmed by 4 bases and J by 2 bases, 4 bases remained unmatched. The CDR3 contains 15 residues. CDR3 residues: CASGYPGQGAYEQYF. The CDR3 coding sequence is TGTGCTAGTGGTTACCCGGGACAGGGGGCCTACGAGCAGTACTTC.

The chain links TRBV10-2 to TRBJ2-4; 7 bases agree with TRBD1. Germline CDR1 and CDR2: WSHSY and SAAADI. The CDR3 is made up of 15 amino acids. V dropped 4 bases and J dropped 3; count of bases not matched to a gene: 6. CDR3 coding DNA: TGCGCCAGCAGTGGACAGGGATTAGTCAAAAACATTCAGTACTTC. Translation gives CASSGQGLVKNIQYF.

The chain joins TRBV7-9 to TRBJ1-4; D remains ambiguous. Germline lookup yields CDR1 SEHNR and CDR2 FQNEAQ (reference sequence). Deletions cut 5 bases from V and 5 bases from J, with 12 bases between. This CDR3 region has 14 residues. The CDR3 loop reads CASSLQAGNEKLFF. CDR3 DNA sequence: TGTGCCAGCAGCCTCCAGGCGGGGAATGAAAAACTGTTTTTT.

The chain has TRBV2 and TRBJ1-2; D is unresolved. The CDR3 is made up of 13 amino acids. The germline V and J ends were trimmed by 1 base and 3 bases, with 6 bases remaining between them. Germline lookup yields CDR1 SNHLY and CDR2 FYNNEI. The CDR3 DNA reads as TGTGCCAGCAGTGAAGGGGCAGACTATGGCTACACCTTC. It encodes CASSEGADYGYTF.

This clone was seen a few times. CDR3 residues: CASRRSGGPTDTQYF. DNA of the CDR3: TGTGCCAGCCGCCGCTCGGGAGGGCCCACAGATACGCAGTATTTT. This rearrangement joins TRBV2 to TRBJ2-3, with 8 positions matching TRBD2. V was clipped by 8 bases and J by 2 bases; unmatched bases: 9. CDR3 length: 15 amino acids. The germline V gene encodes CDR1 SNHLY and CDR2 FYNNEI.

This clone was observed a handful of times. The V call is TRBV6-4, the J call TRBJ1-5; D is possibly TRBD1 (6 bases). CDR3 length equals 14 residues. Germline V CDR1 and CDR2: MRHNA, SNTAGT. V dropped 6 bases and J dropped 4 bases, with 13 bases sitting between them. CDR3 coding DNA: TGTGCCAGCAGAGGACGGACAGATAATCAGCCCCAGCATTTT. As protein: CASRGRTDNQPQHF.

The chain is built from TRBV5-1 and TRBJ2-1, with TRBD2 matching over 9 bases. This CDR3 is 16 amino acids long. Germline CDR1 is SGHRS and CDR2 is YFSETQ. Trimming cost V 4 bases and J 1 base; bases outside gene matches: 6. CDR3 nucleotides: TGCGCCAGCAGCCCTGGGACTAGCATGTCCTACAATGAGCAGTTCTTC. It translates to CASSPGTSMSYNEQFF.

Remarks on this clone: Within the sample, other DNA sequences also encode this same CDR3. V and J are TRBV5-1 and TRBJ1-4; the match to TRBD1 covers 8 bases. This CDR3 has 14 amino acids. V lost 4 bases, J lost 2 bases, and 1 base stayed unmatched. CDR1 and CDR2 from the germline V gene are SGHRS and YFSETQ. The CDR3: CASSPGGTNEKLFF. The CDR3 DNA reads TGCGCCAGCAGCCCAGGGGGCACTAATGAAAAACTGTTTTTT. Full variable domain (rest looked up from reference TRBV5-1 and TRBJ1-4): KAGVTQTPRYLIKTRGQQVTLSCSPISGHRSVSWYQQTPGQGLQFLFEYFSETQRNKGNFPGRFSGRQFSNSRSEMNVSTLELGDSALYLCASSPGGTNEKLFFGSGTQLSVL.

This clone showed up just a few times. The chain links TRBV6-1 to TRBJ2-4; no clear D. Trimming shortened V by 10 bases and J by 8 bases, and 9 bases separated the two germline ends. The CDR3 loop spans 10 amino acids. Germline V CDR1 and CDR2: MNHNS, SASEGT. The CDR3: CANLFHIQYF. CDR3 DNA sequence: TGTGCCAACTTGTTCCACATTCAGTACTTC.

The rearrangement joins TRBV5-4 to TRBJ1-4; TRBD1 matches 9 bases. The CDR3 has 14 residues. The germline gives CDR1 SGHNT, CDR2 YYREEE (reference sequence). J was trimmed by 8 bases and V by 0 bases; bases with no gene match: 2. CDR3 in amino acids: CASSLGTGVEKLFF. The DNA of the CDR3 is TGTGCCAGCAGCTTGGGGACAGGGGTGGAAAAACTGTTTTTT.

The chain is built from TRBV6-1 and TRBJ2-3, with 8 bases aligning to TRBD2. The CDR3 has 15 residues. The V and J ends lost 5 bases and 4 bases, in that order; junction bases with no gene match: 8. CDR1 and CDR2 (germline): MNHNS, SASEGT. The CDR3 protein is CASSPSGSNADTQYF. CDR3 DNA sequence: TGTGCCAGCAGTCCCAGCGGGAGTAACGCAGATACGCAGTATTTT.

The chain has TRBV6-6 and TRBJ2-5; D gene uncertain. The end of the DNA aligns better with TRBJ2-7, so the J call may be wrong. The CDR3 is made up of 11 amino acids. Germline loops: CDR1 MNHNY, CDR2 SVGAGI (reference sequence). The CDR3 nucleotides read TGTGCCAGCAGTACCACCTACGAGCAGTACTTC. This gives the protein CASSTTYEQYF.

The chain recombines TRBV7-9 with TRBJ2-5, with 7 bases fitting TRBD2. Per germline, CDR1 SEHNR and CDR2 FQNEAQ (reference sequence). Trimming removed 2 bases from V and 3 bases from J; junction bases left unmatched: 9. The CDR3 contains 16 residues. The CDR3 sequence: CASSLRGLAAKETQYF. CDR3 bases: TGTGCCAGCAGCTTAAGGGGCCTAGCGGCCAAAGAGACCCAGTACTTC.

The J gene is TRBJ2-5, the V gene TRBV6-1; D unresolved. Trimming took 6 bases from V and 1 from J, leaving 12 bases between them. The CDR3 extends over 14 amino acids. Germline CDR1 and CDR2: MNHNS and SASEGT. CDR3 residues: CASRFSKSQETQYF. As DNA, the CDR3 is TGTGCCAGCAGGTTCTCTAAGTCCCAAGAGACCCAGTACTTC.